This record covers a single T cell receptor (beta chain). This CDR3 is 15 amino acids long. Germline-derived CDR1 and CDR2 are LGHDT and YNNKEL (reference sequence). V lost 3 bases and J lost 2, with 11 bases in between. This entry is derived from a study of identical twins. Via MiXCR, TCRdb re-called the 5' RACE reads, giving one row per CDR3 protein. The sample shows hundreds of thousands of distinct CDR3 sequences, about 20% of them seen only once. This sample was shared with a second study, whose subject was T cells expressing NK-cell markers.

The clonotype was recovered from a woman under 30 in good health. This chain joins TRBV3-1 and TRBJ2-4; D is perhaps TRBD2 (5 bases). Sequencing used PBMCs. This chain's CDR3 is CASSHYRGPKNIQYF. The CDR3, as DNA: TGTGCCAGCAGCCATTATCGGGGTCCCAAAAACATTCAGTACTTC. The full variable domain, completed using reference TRBV3-1 and TRBJ2-4, is DTAVSQTPKYLVTQMGNDKSIKCEQNLGHDTMYWYKQDSKKFLKIMFSYNNKELIINETVPNRFSPKSPDKAHLNLHINSLELGDSAVYFCASSHYRGPKNIQYFGAGTRLSVL.